Each of the 22 T cell receptor beta chains below was sequenced from the same sample in a study of T cell repertoires in cytomegalovirus infection. Which antigens these TCRs recognize remains unknown. TCRdb used MiXCR to reprocess the reads, holding one entry per CDR3 protein. The data show a few hundred thousand distinct CDR3 sequences, with 35% to 50% seen just once and roughly 50% held by the top ten. This sample comprised cultured PBMCs, obtained from culture after CMV antigen stimulation. Receptors originate from a human donor in good health (CMV status not recorded). Some clones in this sample may be carry-over from other donors' samples.

The J gene is TRBJ2-1, the V gene TRBV2; D may be TRBD1 or TRBD2 (7 bases each). The CDR3 consists of 15 residues. Germline V gene sequence: CDR1 SNHLY, CDR2 FYNNEI. V was pared by 8 bases and J by 6 bases, with 20 bases between. The CDR3 loop is CASRYRGGVRNEQFF. In DNA, the CDR3 is TGTGCCAGCCGTTACAGGGGAGGGGTACGCAATGAGCAGTTCTTC.

Comments on this clonotype: A much larger clone differs by one base, so this may be a read error. V is TRBV11-2 and J is TRBJ1-4; no reliable D call. Trimming took off 6 bases at V and 6 bases at J, with 5 bases between the two ends. The CDR3 runs to 11 residues. Looked up from germline, CDR1 is SGHAT and CDR2 is FQNNGV. The CDR3 here is CASSYDEKLFF. CDR3 sequence (DNA): TGTGCCAGCAGTTACGATGAAAAACTGTTTTTT.

The table lists this clonotype with many counts. The chain carries TRBV7-9 and TRBJ2-1, with 8 bases that match TRBD2. Germline V gene lookup returns CDR1 SEHNR and CDR2 FQNEAQ (reference sequence). The CDR3 totals 15 residues. V dropped 11 bases and J dropped 4; count of bases not matched to a gene: 13. The CDR3 loop is CAATGEREMYNEQFF. The CDR3 nucleotides are TGTGCCGCGACGGGGGAGCGGGAGATGTACAATGAGCAGTTCTTC. The full variable domain, with the rest looked up from reference TRBV7-9 and TRBJ2-1, is DTGVSQNPRHKITKRGQNVTFRCDPISEHNRLYWYRQTLGQGPEFLTYFQNEAQLEKSRLLSDRFSAERPKGSFSTLEIQRTEQGDSAMYLCAATGEREMYNEQFFGPGTRLTVL.

The CDR3 reads CASSPRLAGGLDEQFF. The CDR3 DNA follows: TGTGCCAGCAGCCCACGACTAGCGGGAGGGTTGGATGAGCAGTTCTTC. The chain carries TRBV5-4 and TRBJ2-1; the match to TRBD2 covers 14 bases. The V and J ends lost 4 bases and 8 bases, in that order; junction bases with no gene match: 8. CDR1 is SGHNT, CDR2 YYREEE, per germline (reference sequence). The CDR3 contains 16 residues.

V is TRBV25-1 and J is TRBJ2-3, with D hard to call. Germline V gives CDR1 MGHDK, CDR2 SYGVNS. With 3 bases removed from V and 1 base from J, the gap between germline ends came to 14 bases. This CDR3 is 16 amino acids long. The CDR3 DNA is TGTGCCAGCAGTGACAGAAAGAACCCCCGCACAGATACGCAGTATTTT. Protein product: CASSDRKNPRTDTQYF.

This clonotype showed up just a few times. The rearrangement joins TRBV7-8 to TRBJ2-3, with D perhaps assigned TRBD1 or TRBD2 (5 bases each). Trimming cost V 5 bases and J 4 bases, with 13 bases left between them. The CDR3 loop spans 14 amino acids. The germline CDR1 and CDR2 sequences are SGHVS and FQNEAQ. This CDR3 reads CASSRDRSSDTQYF. CDR3 nucleotides: TGTGCCAGCAGCCGGGACCGTTCATCAGATACGCAGTATTTT.

This chain connects TRBV6-1 to TRBJ1-1, with D possibly being TRBD1 (6 bases). CDR3 length equals 17 residues. The V and J ends lost 2 bases and 0 bases respectively, with 16 bases between them. Germline CDR1 is MNHNS and CDR2 is SASEGT. The CDR3 DNA follows: TGTGCCAGCAGTGAAAGGGCGGGGGGGGCTTTGAACACTGAAGCTTTCTTT. Protein product: CASSERAGGALNTEAFF.

The chain is built from TRBV20-1 and TRBJ2-7; D might be TRBD2 (6 bases). V was cut by 4 bases and J by 2 bases, with 21 bases left in between. This CDR3 is built from 16 residues. Germline CDR1 is DFQATT and CDR2 is SNEGSKA (reference sequence). The CDR3 protein is CSAKNKAGDSPYEQYF. CDR3 DNA sequence: TGCAGTGCTAAAAATAAAGCGGGCGATTCCCCCTACGAGCAGTACTTC.

This clonotype was detected only a few times. The chain carries TRBV2 and TRBJ1-5; possibly TRBD1 for D (6 bases). CDR1 and CDR2 (germline): SNHLY, FYNNEI. The germline V and J ends were trimmed by 7 bases and 4 bases, with 11 bases remaining between them. The CDR3 covers 13 residues. Here the CDR3 DNA reads TGTGCCAGCATTAGGACAGAAAATCAGCCCCAGCATTTT. It yields the protein CASIRTENQPQHF.

The sample holds a few counts of this clonotype. The chain couples TRBV6-6 to TRBJ2-7, with no clear D. V was trimmed by 2 bases and J by 3 bases, leaving 14 bases between them. Looked up from germline, CDR1 is MNHNY and CDR2 is SVGAGI (reference sequence). The CDR3 consists of 15 residues. CDR3 residues: CASSYAERTYYEQYF. CDR3 nucleotides: TGTGCCAGCAGTTACGCGGAGAGAACGTACTACGAGCAGTACTTC.

Many counts were recorded for this clonotype. The J gene is TRBJ2-2, the V gene TRBV19; 10 bases are a match to TRBD2. V lost 4 bases and J lost 0; bases outside the gene matches: 11. Germline CDR1 LNHDA, CDR2 SQIVND (reference sequence). This CDR3 is 19 amino acids long. CDR3 bases: TGTGCCAGTAGTAGCCCCCCCCTCCTAGCGGGGGCGAACACCGGGGAGCTGTTTTTT. Protein product: CASSSPPLLAGANTGELFF.

This clonotype was seen many times. This sequence joins TRBV7-2 and TRBJ1-6; 8 nucleotides line up with TRBD1. The CDR3 extends over 16 amino acids. From germline, CDR1 is SGHTA and CDR2 FQGNSA. V trimming: 5 bases; J trimming: 9 bases; junction bases outside the gene matches: 12. CDR3 sequence: CASSQGQVIVGSPLHF. As DNA, the CDR3 is TGTGCCAGCAGCCAGGGACAGGTCATCGTTGGTTCACCCCTCCACTTT.

To note about this clonotype: A read error may produce the germline difference seen at one junction end. This sequence joins TRBV7-2 and TRBJ1-6; tentative D call: TRBD1 (6 bases). The CDR3 is 13 amino acids. From germline, CDR1 is SGHTA and CDR2 FQGNSA. Written as DNA, the CDR3 is TGTGCCAGCAGCATACAACAGGGTTCACCCCTCCGCTTT. Protein sequence: CASSIQQGSPLRF.

This chain connects TRBV24-1 to TRBJ2-5; tentatively, D is TRBD1 or TRBD2 (5 bases each). The V gene's germline CDR1 is KGHDR and CDR2 SFDVKD. The CDR3 spans 15 residues. V gave up 6 bases and J gave up 5 bases, with 18 bases separating them. The CDR3 DNA reads TGTGCCACCAGTTGTCCGCGGGTGGGGCCGGAGACCCAGTACTTC. Translating gives CATSCPRVGPETQYF.

CDR3 DNA sequence: TGTGCCAGCAGCTTAGTAGTCAGGGGGCAAGGTGAGCAGTTCTTC. It specifies CASSLVVRGQGEQFF. The chain has TRBV7-2 and TRBJ2-1; 8 bases line up with TRBD1. The CDR3 consists of 15 residues. Germline CDR1 and CDR2: SGHTA and FQGNSA. Trimming at V came to 1 base and at J to 9 bases, leaving 8 bases not matched to a gene.

The chain couples TRBV20-1 to TRBJ2-7; either TRBD1 or TRBD2 may fit D (5 bases each). CDR1 is DFQATT and CDR2 is SNEGSKA in the germline V gene (reference sequence). This CDR3 has 11 residues. The V end was cut by 3 bases, the J end by 6 bases, with 9 bases between. Written as DNA, the CDR3 is TGCAGTGCTAGGTTGGGGGTCGAGCAGTACTTC. It specifies CSARLGVEQYF.

This clonotype has just one count. The rearrangement uses TRBV6-2 or TRBV6-3 and TRBJ2-2, with a tentative D call TRBD1 (5 bases). The V and J ends lost 6 bases and 3 bases respectively, with 11 bases between them. The CDR3 loop spans 14 amino acids. Germline CDR1 reads MNHEY; CDR2 reads SVGEGT. DNA of the CDR3: TGTGCCAGCAGCCAGGACATATACACCGGGGAGCTGTTTTTT. Translated: CASSQDIYTGELFF.

This chain joins TRBV7-2 and TRBJ2-7; no firm D call. Germline V gene sequence: CDR1 SGHTA, CDR2 FQGNSA. Trimming took off 2 bases at V and 4 bases at J, with 9 bases between the two ends. The CDR3 has 13 residues. CDR3 loop: CASSLRPLYEQYF. CDR3 coding DNA: TGTGCCAGCAGCTTAAGACCTCTATACGAGCAGTACTTC.

The chain links TRBV9 to TRBJ1-1; TRBD1 might be the D (5 bases). There are 14 residues in the CDR3. Germline V lookup: CDR1 SGDLS, CDR2 YYNGEE. V lost 2 bases and J lost 5, with 13 bases in between. The CDR3 coding sequence is TGTGCCAGCAGCGTGGTTCCCAGGGCGACTGAAGCTTTCTTT. This encodes CASSVVPRATEAFF.

The chain recombines TRBV12-3 or TRBV12-4 with TRBJ2-5; D is tentatively TRBD1 or TRBD2 (5 bases each). The CDR3 runs to 16 residues. The V end lost 3 bases, the J end lost 4 bases, and 18 bases lay between the germline ends. The CDR3 sequence: CASSFNRGQPAETQYF. The DNA for the CDR3 is TGTGCCAGCAGTTTTAACCGGGGCCAACCAGCAGAGACCCAGTACTTC.

This chain connects TRBV19 to TRBJ2-1; no clear D. This CDR3 is built from 16 residues. With 5 bases removed from V and 4 bases from J, the gap between germline ends came to 18 bases. Germline CDR1 is LNHDA and CDR2 is SQIVND (reference sequence). CDR3 sequence (DNA): TGTGCCAGTAGTTCCCGACAACGTGGCCTATACAATGAGCAGTTCTTC. Translating it yields CASSSRQRGLYNEQFF.

The chain is built from TRBV7-6 and TRBJ2-5; D unresolved. Deletions cut 5 bases from V and 2 bases from J, with 12 bases between. This CDR3 comprises 14 residues. Germline V gene sequence: CDR1 SGHVS, CDR2 FNYEAQ. CDR3: CASSQIQGQETQYF. The CDR3 coding sequence is TGTGCCAGCAGCCAGATCCAAGGTCAAGAGACCCAGTACTTC.